This passage covers 26 T cell receptor beta chains from one sample sequenced in a study of cytomegalovirus exposure and HLA in healthy donors. Primers included in the PCR were 60 Vbeta and 13 Jbeta primers. The protocol was immunoSEQ multiplex PCR, while the TCRdb copy is restricted to in-frame clones and leaves out a portion. The repertoire consists of approximately 200,000 clones, with around 80% occurring once and the leading ten covering 1.9%. The material sequenced was PBMCs. The receptors shown here come from a man aged 25-40 years in good health and CMV-seronegative.

The chain is built from TRBV5-1 and TRBJ2-1; the match to TRBD2 covers 7 bases. CDR3 length equals 16 residues. The germline V gene encodes CDR1 SGHRS and CDR2 YFSETQ. The J segment lost 7 bases and the V segment lost 8 bases, leaving 18 bases of the junction unmatched. The CDR3 region is CASTLGPAGPKNEQFF. The DNA for the CDR3 is TGCGCCAGTACTCTTGGGCCAGCGGGACCCAAAAATGAGCAGTTCTTC.

This clone appeared once. J is TRBJ2-7 and V is TRBV7-9; 7 nucleotides align to TRBD2. CDR3 length: 14 residues. Germline trimming cut 7 bases from V and 4 bases from J; bases unmatched to any gene: 10. Germline CDR1 is SEHNR and CDR2 is FQNEAQ (reference sequence). CDR3: CASISGSSGYEQYF. The CDR3 DNA reads TGTGCCAGCATCTCGGGGTCTAGCGGATACGAGCAGTACTTC. Using reference TRBV7-9 and TRBJ2-7 for the parts outside the CDR3, the full variable domain is DTGVSQNPRHKITKRGQNVTFRCDPISEHNRLYWYRQTLGQGPEFLTYFQNEAQLEKSRLLSDRFSAERPKGSFSTLEIQRTEQGDSAMYLCASISGSSGYEQYFGPGTRLTVT.

This chain uses TRBV7-9 with TRBJ2-1, with TRBD2 matching over 10 bases. The germline V gene has CDR1 SEHNR and CDR2 FQNEAQ (reference sequence). J gave up 10 bases and V 2 bases, and 8 bases lay outside the gene matches. There are 15 residues in the CDR3. The CDR3 protein is CASSLRLAGVEEQFF. Written as DNA, the CDR3 is TGTGCCAGCAGCTTACGCCTAGCGGGAGTTGAGGAGCAGTTCTTC.

The V gene is TRBV5-3, the J gene TRBJ2-7; D is ambiguous. TRBV5-3 is treated as an ORF (open reading frame) with a function not yet certain. The ends were cut back, 4 bases at V and 6 bases at J, with 11 bases in the middle. The CDR3 is made up of 12 amino acids. CDR3 bases: TGTGCCAGAAGCCCGCCCGGGTGCGAGCAGTACTTC. Translation: CARSPPGCEQYF.

The rearrangement joins TRBV5-4 to TRBJ2-7; 7 bases are a match to TRBD1. Germline CDR1 reads SGHNT; CDR2 reads YYREEE (reference sequence). V was pared by 6 bases and J by 3 bases, with 6 bases of the junction left unmatched. The CDR3 extends over 13 amino acids. CDR3 in amino acids: CASTRQGYYEQYF. DNA of the CDR3: TGTGCCAGCACCCGACAGGGATACTACGAGCAGTACTTC.

The table lists this clone with a few counts. The V call is TRBV9, the J call TRBJ1-2; D is uncertain. Trimming cost V 4 bases and J 2 bases, with 12 bases left between them. Looked up from germline, CDR1 is SGDLS and CDR2 is YYNGEE. This CDR3 contains 14 residues. The CDR3 DNA reads as TGTGCCAGCAGCCCAGGAGGAACAAACTATGGCTACACCTTC. Amino acids: CASSPGGTNYGYTF.

The gene calls are TRBV25-1 and TRBJ2-7; a possible D gene is TRBD1 (6 bases). The CDR3 runs 15 residues. Trimming stripped 3 bases from V and 2 bases from J, with 14 bases between. The germline V gene encodes CDR1 MGHDK and CDR2 SYGVNS. Here the CDR3 reads CASSDSGTPTYEQYF. In DNA form, the CDR3 reads TGTGCCAGCAGTGACTCCGGGACACCGACCTACGAGCAGTACTTC.

This sequence joins TRBV5-6 and TRBJ1-1; no clear D. Looked up from germline, CDR1 is SGHDT and CDR2 is YYEEEE. The CDR3 length is 13 residues. The V end was cut by 5 bases, the J end by 3 bases, with 11 bases between. CDR3 region: CASSLTGYTEAFF. The CDR3 DNA reads TGTGCCAGCAGTTTGACGGGATACACTGAAGCTTTCTTT.

The chain uses TRBV18 and TRBJ2-2, with 7 bases that match TRBD2. V lost 0 bases, J lost 7 bases, and 5 bases stayed unmatched. CDR1 and CDR2 from the germline V gene are KGHSH and LQKENI. This CDR3 region has 15 residues. CDR3 in DNA: TGTGCCAGCTCACCACCGTCGAGCGGGGACGGGGAGCTGTTTTTT. Amino acid sequence: CASSPPSSGDGELFF.

The genes are TRBV19 and TRBJ1-5; no firm D call. Between the trimmed V and J ends, which lost 5 bases and 2 bases, there was a span of 16 bases. This CDR3 is 16 amino acids long. The germline CDR1 and CDR2 sequences are LNHDA and SQIVND (reference sequence). The CDR3 spells CASSSFAGGGNQPQHF. CDR3 bases: TGTGCCAGTAGTTCGTTCGCGGGTGGGGGCAATCAGCCCCAGCATTTT.

This clone has just one count. The rearrangement links TRBV6-1 to TRBJ2-3, with D perhaps matching TRBD1 (6 bases). CDR3 length equals 13 residues. Trimming pared 8 bases from V and 1 base from J, leaving 10 bases between. CDR1 and CDR2 from the germline V gene are MNHNS and SASEGT. As DNA, the CDR3 is TGTGCCAGCCCCGGACAGCGCACAGATACGCAGTATTTT. It specifies CASPGQRTDTQYF.

The rearrangement joins TRBV29-1 to TRBJ1-1, with D maybe TRBD1 (5 bases). V was shortened by 3 bases and J by 1 base, with 6 bases between the two germline ends. This CDR3 has 12 amino acids. Germline CDR1 reads SQVTM; CDR2 reads ANQGSEA. The CDR3 DNA reads TGCAGCGTTGATAGGGGGAACACTGAAGCTTTCTTT. This sequence encodes CSVDRGNTEAFF. Looking up the rest from reference TRBV29-1 and TRBJ1-1 gives the full variable domain: SAVISQKPSRDICQRGTSLTIQCQVDSQVTMMFWYRQQPGQSLTLIATANQGSEATYESGFVIDKFPISRPNLTFSTLTVSNMSPEDSSIYLCSVDRGNTEAFFGQGTRLTVV.

This clone was found once. The rearrangement uses TRBV30 and TRBJ1-6, with 8 bases fitting TRBD1. CDR1 and CDR2 (germline): GTSNPN, SVGIG (reference sequence). V dropped 3 bases and J dropped 9; count of bases not matched to a gene: 13. CDR3 length equals 16 residues. CDR3 coding DNA: TGTGCCTGGAGGGAGACGACAGGGGTTCAGCGTTCACCCCTCCACTTT. Translating gives CAWRETTGVQRSPLHF. The variable domain in full, with the rest retrieved from reference TRBV30 and TRBJ1-6, is SQTIHQWPATLVQPVGSPLSLECTVEGTSNPNLYWYRQAAGRGLQLLFYSVGIGQISSEVPQNLSASRPQDRQFILSSKKLLLSDSGFYLCAWRETTGVQRSPLHFGNGTRLTVT.

The chain uses TRBV7-9 and TRBJ2-2; D gene unclear. The CDR3 extends over 14 amino acids. Germline V gives CDR1 SEHNR, CDR2 FQNEAQ (reference sequence). The V end lost 1 base, the J end lost 4 bases, and 7 bases lay between the germline ends. The CDR3 loop reads CASSLDSLTGELFF. CDR3 DNA sequence: TGTGCCAGCAGCTTAGACAGTCTCACCGGGGAGCTGTTTTTT.

This chain joins TRBV11-3 and TRBJ2-2; 7 bases match TRBD2. The CDR3 is 17 residues long. Germline values: CDR1 SGHNT, CDR2 YENEEA. V was clipped by 1 base and J by 2 bases; unmatched bases: 7. In nucleotides, the CDR3 is TGTGCCAGCAGCTTAGCGGGCGGGAGAGGTAACACCGGGGAGCTGTTTTTT. Translation gives CASSLAGGRGNTGELFF.

This clone was seen more than once but under ten times. The chain is built from TRBV4-1 and TRBJ1-5; 7 nucleotides align to TRBD1. This CDR3 comprises 16 residues. V lost 1 base to trimming and J lost 6 bases; unmatched junction nucleotides: 9. From germline, CDR1 is MGHRA and CDR2 YSYEKL. The chain's CDR3 is CASSQVTPSGGQPQHF. CDR3 in DNA: TGCGCCAGCAGCCAAGTCACGCCGTCAGGGGGTCAGCCCCAGCATTTT.

The chain has TRBV6-5 and TRBJ2-5; D is perhaps TRBD1 (6 bases). The DNA end lines up better with TRBJ2-7; the J call may be wrong. CDR1 is MNHEY, CDR2 SVGAGI, per germline. CDR3 size: 13 residues. The CDR3 spells CASKGQVLHEQYF. The CDR3 nucleotides are TGTGCCAGCAAGGGACAAGTCCTACACGAGCAGTACTTC.

This clone was observed a single time. The CDR3 loop is CASSVEGGAGNTIYF. CDR3 nucleotide sequence: TGTGCCAGCAGCGTAGAAGGGGGCGCTGGAAACACCATATATTTT. This chain uses TRBV9 with TRBJ1-3; 7 bases are a match to TRBD1. V dropped 0 bases and J dropped 2; count of bases not matched to a gene: 2. The CDR3 is made up of 15 amino acids. Germline V gene data show CDR1 as SGDLS and CDR2 as YYNGEE.

The rearrangement joins TRBV12-5 to TRBJ2-6, with no clear D. V lost 7 bases to trimming and J lost 2 bases, with 12 bases between them. Germline CDR1 is LGHNT and CDR2 is FRNRAP. CDR3 length: 15 amino acids. The CDR3 nucleotides are TGTGCTAGTGCCGACGACCGGGCTGGGGCCAACGTCCTGACTTTC. Translated: CASADDRAGANVLTF.

The chain carries TRBV28 and TRBJ2-4; D may be TRBD2 (5 bases). Trimming stripped 7 bases from V and 3 bases from J, with 7 bases between. The CDR3 consists of 12 residues. Germline CDR1 is MDHEN and CDR2 is SYDVKM. CDR3 DNA: TGTGCCAGCAACCGGGACAAAAACATTCAGTACTTC. Protein product: CASNRDKNIQYF. The whole variable domain, filled in from reference TRBV28 and TRBJ2-4, reads DVKVTQSSRYLVKRTGEKVFLECVQDMDHENMFWYRQDPGLGLRLIYFSYDVKMKEKGDIPEGYSVSREKKERFSLILESASTNQTSMYLCASNRDKNIQYFGAGTRLSVL.

J is TRBJ2-7 and V is TRBV6-5, with D unresolved. The length of the CDR3 is 14 residues. Germline V CDR1 and CDR2: MNHEY, SVGAGI. V dropped 4 bases and J dropped 0 bases, with 10 bases sitting between them. CDR3 bases: TGTGCCAGCAGTTCGCAGAGGTACTCCTACGAGCAGTACTTC. As protein: CASSSQRYSYEQYF.

This sequence joins TRBV10-3 and TRBJ1-4, with a possible D match to TRBD1 (5 bases). Germline CDR1 is ENHRY and CDR2 is SYGVKD. Trimming took off 6 bases at V and 8 bases at J, with 16 bases between the two ends. CDR3 size: 14 residues. CDR3 coding DNA: TGTGCCATCAGGGGGGGGACCTTGGAGGAAAAACTGTTTTTT. It specifies CAIRGGTLEEKLFF.

V and J are TRBV27 and TRBJ2-5, with D possibly TRBD2 on 7 matching bases. The germline V and J ends were trimmed by 7 bases and 0 bases, with 9 bases remaining between them. CDR3 size: 13 residues. Germline lookup yields CDR1 MNHEY and CDR2 SMNVEV (reference sequence). CDR3 bases: TGTGCCAGCAACGGGGGGCACCAAGAGACCCAGTACTTC. This encodes CASNGGHQETQYF.

This chain joins TRBV7-9 and TRBJ2-3; D is possibly TRBD2 (5 bases). Germline V lookup: CDR1 SEHNR, CDR2 FQNEAQ (reference sequence). The CDR3 runs to 15 residues. Trimming removed 5 bases at V and 4 bases at J, with 16 bases between. The CDR3 loop reads CASSPREIVPDTQYF. CDR3 in DNA: TGTGCCAGCAGCCCACGGGAAATTGTCCCAGATACGCAGTATTTT.

The V and J genes are TRBV5-1 and TRBJ1-1; D unclear. Germline-derived CDR1 and CDR2 are SGHRS and YFSETQ. The CDR3 sequence is 13 residues long. The V gene lost 3 bases and the J gene lost 6 bases, with 12 bases spanning the gap. The CDR3 reads CASSSGPEAEAFF. CDR3 in DNA: TGCGCCAGCAGCTCCGGTCCCGAGGCTGAAGCTTTCTTT.

The CDR3 loop reads CASSDGGGAGANVLTF. The DNA for the CDR3 is TGTGCCAGCAGTGACGGCGGGGGAGCCGGGGCCAACGTCCTGACTTTC. The chain recombines TRBV6-4 with TRBJ2-6, with 7 nucleotides matching TRBD2. The CDR3 extends over 16 amino acids. Germline V gives CDR1 MRHNA, CDR2 SNTAGT. J was trimmed by 4 bases and V by 2 bases; bases with no gene match: 5.